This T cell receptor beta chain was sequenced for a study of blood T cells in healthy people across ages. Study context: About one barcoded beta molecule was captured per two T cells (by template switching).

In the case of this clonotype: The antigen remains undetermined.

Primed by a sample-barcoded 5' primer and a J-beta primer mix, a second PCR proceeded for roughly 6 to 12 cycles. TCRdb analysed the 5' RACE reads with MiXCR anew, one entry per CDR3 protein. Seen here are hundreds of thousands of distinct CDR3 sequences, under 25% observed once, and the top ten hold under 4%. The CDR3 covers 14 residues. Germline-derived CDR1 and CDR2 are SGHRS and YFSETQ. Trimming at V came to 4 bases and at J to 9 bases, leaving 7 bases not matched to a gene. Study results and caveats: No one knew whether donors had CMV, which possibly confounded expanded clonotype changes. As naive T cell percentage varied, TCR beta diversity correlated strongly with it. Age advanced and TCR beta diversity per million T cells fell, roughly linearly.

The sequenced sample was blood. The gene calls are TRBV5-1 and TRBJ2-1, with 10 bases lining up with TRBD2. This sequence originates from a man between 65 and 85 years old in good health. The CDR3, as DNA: TGCGCCAGCAGCATATCTAGCGGGAGTGGTGAGCAGTTCTTC. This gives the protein CASSISSGSGEQFF.